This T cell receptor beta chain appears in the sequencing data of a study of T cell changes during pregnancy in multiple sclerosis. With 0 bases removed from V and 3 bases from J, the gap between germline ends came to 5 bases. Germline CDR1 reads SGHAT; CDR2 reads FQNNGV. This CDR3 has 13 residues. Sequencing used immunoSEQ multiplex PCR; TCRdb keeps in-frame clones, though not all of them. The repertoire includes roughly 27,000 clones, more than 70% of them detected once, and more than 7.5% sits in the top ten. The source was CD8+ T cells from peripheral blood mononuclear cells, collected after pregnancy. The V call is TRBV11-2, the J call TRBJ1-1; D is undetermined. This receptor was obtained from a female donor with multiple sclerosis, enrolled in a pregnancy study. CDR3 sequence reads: CASSLESDTEAFF. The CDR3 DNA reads TGTGCCAGCAGCTTAGAATCCGACACTGAAGCTTTCTTT.